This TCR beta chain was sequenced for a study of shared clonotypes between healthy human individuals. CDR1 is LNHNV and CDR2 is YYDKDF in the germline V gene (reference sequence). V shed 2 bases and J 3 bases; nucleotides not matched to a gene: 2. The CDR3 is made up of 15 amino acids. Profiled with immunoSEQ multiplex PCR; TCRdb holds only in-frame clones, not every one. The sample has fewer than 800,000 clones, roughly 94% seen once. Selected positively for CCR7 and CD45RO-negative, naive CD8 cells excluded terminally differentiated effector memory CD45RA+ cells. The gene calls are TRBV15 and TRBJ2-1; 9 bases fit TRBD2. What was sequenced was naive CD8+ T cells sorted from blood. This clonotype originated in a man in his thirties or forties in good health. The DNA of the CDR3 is TGTGCCACCAGCAGAAATAGCGGGAGCTACAATGAGCAGTTCTTC. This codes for CATSRNSGSYNEQFF. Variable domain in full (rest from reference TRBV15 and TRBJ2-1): DAMVIQNPRYQVTQFGKPVTLSCSQTLNHNVMYWYQQKSSQAPKLLFHYYDKDFNNEADTPDNFQSRRPNTSFCFLDIRSPGLGDTAMYLCATSRNSGSYNEQFFGPGTRLTVL.